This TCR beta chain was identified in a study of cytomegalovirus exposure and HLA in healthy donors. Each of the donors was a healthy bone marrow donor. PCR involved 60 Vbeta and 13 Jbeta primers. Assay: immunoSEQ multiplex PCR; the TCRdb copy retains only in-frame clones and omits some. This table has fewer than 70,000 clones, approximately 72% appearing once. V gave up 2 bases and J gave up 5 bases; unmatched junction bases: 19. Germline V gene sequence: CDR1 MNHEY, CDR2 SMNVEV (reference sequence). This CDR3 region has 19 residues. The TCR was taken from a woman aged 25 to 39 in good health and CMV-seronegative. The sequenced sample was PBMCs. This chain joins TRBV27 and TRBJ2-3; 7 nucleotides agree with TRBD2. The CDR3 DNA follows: TGTGCCAGCAGTTTAGCCCCCCCGGGGAGCGGGGCCCGCGTAGATACGCAGTATTTT. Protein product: CASSLAPPGSGARVDTQYF.